Listed below are T cell receptor beta chains from one sample, sequenced in a study of cytomegalovirus exposure and HLA in healthy donors. TCRdb keeps only in-frame clones here, not all; method: immunoSEQ multiplex PCR. The profile shows some 140,000 clones, approximately 61% of them singletons. The specimen was PBMCs. The receptors were gathered from a human donor in good health. Both conserved end residues are part of each CDR3. The D gene is left open where the match is weak. Rows may omit the clone size; those that give it use once, few, many or a size class.

CDR3 protein	CDR3 DNA	clone size	J gene	V gene	D gene
CASSRGQGSYEQYF	TGTGCCAGCTCACGGGGACAGGGTTCCTACGAGCAGTACTTC	-	TRBJ2-7	TRBV18	TRBD1
CASSDSPESSYEQYF	TGTGCCAGCAGTGACTCACCGGAGAGCTCCTACGAGCAGTACTTC	-	TRBJ2-7	TRBV6-4	-
CASSQDLGTSGSGVAYF	TGCGCCAGCAGCCAAGATTTAGGGACTAGCGGGAGTGGAGTGGCGTACTTC	few	TRBJ2-7	TRBV4-3	TRBD2
CASSFDRGGTEAFF	TGTGCCAGCAGCTTCGACAGGGGAGGCACTGAAGCTTTCTTT	-	TRBJ1-1	TRBV5-6	TRBD1
CASSKTGTGNTIYF	TGCGCCAGCAGCAAAACAGGGACTGGAAACACCATATATTTT	-	TRBJ1-3	TRBV5-1	-
CASSYNRQGVYEQYF	TGTGCCAGCAGTTACAACCGACAGGGTGTCTACGAGCAGTACTTC	few	TRBJ2-7	TRBV6-5	TRBD1
CASSFPGGETQYF	TGTGCCAGCAGCTTCCCGGGGGGAGAGACCCAGTACTTC	-	TRBJ2-5	TRBV11-3	TRBD2
CASSYRESNEQYF	TGTGCCAGCAGCTACAGGGAATCGAACGAGCAGTACTTC	-	TRBJ2-7	TRBV2	-
CASSPPGQRAYEQYF	TGTGCCAGCTCACCACCCGGACAGCGAGCCTACGAGCAGTACTTC	-	TRBJ2-7	TRBV18	-
CASSARQGWEETQYF	TGCGCCAGCAGCGCAAGACAGGGGTGGGAAGAGACCCAGTACTTC	few	TRBJ2-5	TRBV5-1	TRBD1
CASSTPSGSFTGELFF	TGTGCCAGCAGCACCCCTAGCGGGAGTTTCACCGGGGAGCTGTTTTTT	few	TRBJ2-2	TRBV7-2	TRBD2
CASSSATGNEQFF	TGTGCCAGCAGTTCCGCGACAGGCAATGAGCAGTTCTTC	once	TRBJ2-1	TRBV28	-
CASSSAGTQYF	TGTGCCAGTAGTTCGGCGGGTACGCAGTATTTT	-	TRBJ2-3	TRBV19	-
CASRRGQGGYNEQFF	TGTGCCAGCCGAAGGGGACAGGGGGGATACAATGAGCAGTTCTTC	few	TRBJ2-1	TRBV7-2	TRBD1
CASSYGTSYEQYF	TGTGCCAGCAGTTACGGCACCTCCTACGAGCAGTACTTC	-	TRBJ2-7	TRBV6-5	-
CASKPTSKYEQYF	TGTGCCAGCAAACCGACTAGCAAGTACGAGCAGTACTTC	-	TRBJ2-7	TRBV2	TRBD2
CASSLESGAQPQHF	TGCGCCAGCAGCTTGGAGTCAGGGGCTCAGCCCCAGCATTTT	-	TRBJ1-5	TRBV5-1	-
CASSIGTGGSYEQYF	TGTGCCAGTAGTATTGGGACAGGGGGCTCCTACGAGCAGTACTTC	-	TRBJ2-7	TRBV19	TRBD1
CATSTLARGLAGTIEQFF	TGTGCCACCAGCACCTTGGCCAGAGGACTAGCGGGAACTATTGAGCAGTTCTTC	-	TRBJ2-1	TRBV15	TRBD2
CASSPTSGTSGGEQFF	TGTGCCAGCAGCCCGACTTCCGGGACTAGCGGGGGTGAGCAGTTCTTC	-	TRBJ2-1	TRBV7-2	TRBD2
CASSSTWTGRDSPLHF	TGTGCCAGTAGTTCAACCTGGACAGGGAGGGATTCACCCCTCCACTTT	few	TRBJ1-6	TRBV19	TRBD1
CAIRGGRSTDTQYF	TGTGCCATCAGAGGCGGTCGTAGCACAGATACGCAGTATTTT	few	TRBJ2-3	TRBV10-3	-
CASSPHTTGAEQYF	TGTGCCAGTAGTCCACACACCACAGGGGCCGAGCAGTACTTC	-	TRBJ2-7	TRBV19	TRBD1
CASALDSADVYEQYF	TGTGCCAGCGCCTTGGACAGCGCCGATGTCTACGAGCAGTACTTC	-	TRBJ2-7	TRBV6-6	-
CASSMTDRGDSGNTIYF	TGTGCCAGTAGTATGACGGACAGGGGGGATTCTGGAAACACCATATATTTT	-	TRBJ1-3	TRBV19	TRBD1
CASDGGETQYF	TGTGCCAGCGACGGAGGAGAGACCCAGTACTTC	-	TRBJ2-5	TRBV6-6	-
CASSAPASGAYNEQFF	TGTGCCAGCAGCGCCCCGGCTAGCGGGGCCTACAATGAGCAGTTCTTC	-	TRBJ2-1	TRBV9	TRBD2
CASSSLRLRADEQYF	TGTGCCAGCAGTTCCCTCCGTTTAAGAGCGGACGAGCAGTACTTC	few	TRBJ2-7	TRBV27	-
CSASGSYNEQFF	TGCAGCGCTAGCGGGAGCTACAATGAGCAGTTCTTC	-	TRBJ2-1	TRBV29-1	TRBD2
CASSSLSTDTQYF	TGTGCCAGCAGTTCCCTTAGCACAGATACGCAGTATTTT	-	TRBJ2-3	TRBV27	-
CASSQGPGTSGFTDTQYF	TGCGCCAGCAGCCAAGGCCCCGGGACTAGCGGGTTTACAGATACGCAGTATTTT	few	TRBJ2-3	TRBV4-1	TRBD2